This T cell receptor (beta chain) was sequenced in a study of preoperative IRX-2 immunotherapy in early breast cancer. This sample's treatment: preoperative locoregional IRX-2 cytokine immunotherapy. Samples came from a phase Ib trial of preoperative locoregional IRX-2 cytokine immunotherapy. The table came from immunoSEQ multiplex PCR; TCRdb's copy has only in-frame clones and leaves some out. The sample records 75,000 to 100,000 clones, 86% being singletons. This clone was seen only a few times. Germline V CDR1 and CDR2: MNHGY, SAAAGT. Trimming shortened V by 4 bases and J by 4 bases, and 8 bases separated the two germline ends. The CDR3 is 13 residues long.

The sequence was collected from a human donor with breast cancer. Sequenced material: tumor tissue, taken after IRX-2 immunotherapy. The V gene is TRBV6-8, the J gene TRBJ1-5; D is unclear. For the CDR3, the DNA is TGTGCCAGCAGTTCCGCGGAGAATCAGCCCCAGCATTTT. This gives the protein CASSSAENQPQHF.